One and the same sample provided the 30 T cell receptor beta chains below, sequenced in a study of molecular identifiers for immune sequencing clone quantification. TCRdb ran MiXCR on the PCR reads and lists one entry per CDR3 protein. The table shows about 640,000 distinct CDR3 sequences, with nearly 20% occurring only once. Sequenced sample: naive CD8+ T cells from blood, with Jurkat cell RNA spiked in. Documented subset: FACS-sorted CD8+CD4-CCR7+CD45RA+ naive T cells. All receptors derive from a human donor in good health. Some libraries in this study had Jurkat cell RNA spiked in.

Note on this clonotype: A single base separates this from a much larger clone, so it may be a read error. This chain links TRBV4-1 with TRBJ2-3; TRBD2 aligns across 7 bases. CDR3 length equals 15 residues. Germline CDR1 MGHRA, CDR2 YSYEKL. CDR3 amino acids: CASSQGAGVADTQFF. The CDR3 nucleotides read TGCGCCAGCAGCCAAGGGGCGGGAGTGGCAGATACGCAGTTTTTT.

This clonotype came up many times. This sequence joins TRBV14 and TRBJ2-2; the match to TRBD1 covers 8 bases. The CDR3 extends over 16 amino acids. Trimming took 4 bases from V and 5 from J; bases not matched to a gene: 9. Germline CDR1 is SGHDN and CDR2 is FVKESK. CDR3 in DNA: TGTGCCAGCAGCCCCGGGACAGGTCGGACTACCGGGGAGCTGTTTTTT. Its protein product is CASSPGTGRTTGELFF.

This clonotype was detected many times. The junction and the germline gene differ at one end; a read error may be behind it. The V and J genes are TRBV12-3 or TRBV12-4 and TRBJ2-1; 7 nucleotides line up with TRBD2. CDR3 length: 14 amino acids. CDR3 in DNA: TGTGCCAGCAGTCACCCGGGACTACCCAATGCGCAGTTCTTC. Its translation: CASSHPGLPNAQFF.

This clonotype was picked up many times. The chain couples TRBV18 to TRBJ1-1; D is undetermined. This CDR3 contains 11 residues. V lost 5 bases and J 7 bases, leaving 8 bases between the germline ends. From germline, CDR1 is KGHSH and CDR2 LQKENI. The CDR3: CASSRSGEAFF. The CDR3, as DNA: TGTGCCAGCTCAAGAAGTGGTGAAGCTTTCTTT.

The chain employs TRBV27 and TRBJ2-7; D gene unclear. This CDR3 comprises 13 residues. Trimming removed 6 bases at V and 6 bases at J, with 15 bases between. In germline, CDR1 is MNHEY, CDR2 SMNVEV (reference sequence). CDR3 in amino acids: CASRDTIEREQYF. The CDR3 coding sequence is TGTGCCAGCAGGGATACCATAGAGCGCGAGCAGTACTTC.

The chain is built from TRBV20-1 and TRBJ2-7; 7 bases map to TRBD2. V lost 5 bases to trimming and J lost 6 bases; unmatched junction nucleotides: 10. Looked up from germline, CDR1 is DFQATT and CDR2 is SNEGSKA (reference sequence). The CDR3 sequence is 13 residues long. DNA for the CDR3: TGCAGTGCTCAATGGGCGGGAGCCTGCGAGCAGTACTTC. Protein: CSAQWAGACEQYF.

Ten or more counts support this clonotype. Here the CDR3 DNA reads TGCGCCAGCAGCCAAGCCGACGTATACGAGCAGTACTTC. It is translated as CASSQADVYEQYF. V is TRBV4-1 and J is TRBJ2-7; D ambiguous. V lost 1 base and J 4 bases, leaving 8 bases between the germline ends. This CDR3 region has 13 residues. Looked up from germline, CDR1 is MGHRA and CDR2 is YSYEKL.

Remarks on this clonotype: It may be a read error: a sequence one base away is much more abundant. The gene calls are TRBV4-1 and TRBJ2-2, with D possibly being TRBD1 or TRBD2 (7 bases each). This CDR3 is 18 amino acids long. Germline V gives CDR1 MGHRA, CDR2 YSYEKL. CDR3 loop: CASSDTIQGGAWTGELSF. CDR3 bases: TGCGCCAGCAGCGATACTATTCAGGGGGGGGCGTGGACCGGGGAGCTGTCTTTT.

Concerning this clonotype: At one of its ends the junction is not consistent with the germline gene, which may arise from a read error. This chain connects TRBV12-3 or TRBV12-4 to TRBJ2-4; the D is unclear. The CDR3 is 14 amino acids. The CDR3 sequence: CVSSLPESRNIQYF. CDR3 sequence (DNA): TGTGTCAGCAGTTTACCCGAGTCACGGAACATTCAGTACTTC.

This clonotype was counted between two and nine times. This chain joins TRBV4-1 and TRBJ1-6, with D possibly matching TRBD1 (6 bases). Looked up from germline, CDR1 is MGHRA and CDR2 is YSYEKL. This CDR3 is 15 amino acids long. V dropped 1 base and J dropped 9 bases, with 13 bases sitting between them. The CDR3 DNA reads TGCGCCAGCAGCCAAGTACAGGGCTCCAGTTCACCCCTCCACTTT. It is translated as CASSQVQGSSSPLHF.

This clonotype was seen repeatedly, ten times or more. This rearrangement joins TRBV12-3 or TRBV12-4 to TRBJ2-2; possible D gene TRBD1, 5 bases. The CDR3 has 12 amino acids. V lost 6 bases and J lost 5, with 7 bases in between. CDR3 DNA: TGTGCCAGCAGCGCAGGGACCGGGGAGCTGTTTTTT. It specifies CASSAGTGELFF.

This clonotype was recorded many times. The J gene is TRBJ2-5, the V gene TRBV5-6; 7 bases are shared with TRBD1. Germline V gene sequence: CDR1 SGHDT, CDR2 YYEEEE. The CDR3 length is 16 residues. With V trimmed by 1 base and J by 2 bases, 8 bases remained unmatched. CDR3 DNA: TGTGCCAGCAGCTTGCCGGACAGGCTAGAACAAGAGACCCAGTACTTC. This translates into CASSLPDRLEQETQYF.

As for this clonotype: Its ends do not fully match the called genes, so a read error is possible. The V and J genes are TRBV7-2 and TRBJ2-7, with D hard to call. The germline gives CDR1 SGHTA, CDR2 FQGNSA. The CDR3 is made up of 15 amino acids. The CDR3 region is CASSFYKLTSGGQYF. The CDR3, as DNA: TGCGCCAGCAGCTTTTACAAACTGACTTCAGGCGGGCAGTACTTC.

Comments on this clonotype: This may arise from a read error, as a much more abundant clone is one base away. No conserved phenylalanine or tryptophan ends this CDR3, so it is likely a read error. The chain carries TRBV27 and TRBJ1-1; weak D call: TRBD1 (6 bases). V gave up 6 bases and J gave up 5 bases, with 13 bases separating them. CDR3 size: 13 residues. From germline, CDR1 is MNHEY and CDR2 SMNVEV (reference sequence). The CDR3: CASRYTGKTEAFL. The DNA of the CDR3 is TGTGCCAGCAGATATACAGGGAAGACTGAAGCTTTCTTG.

The sample holds one count of this clonotype. Possible read error: a much larger clone is one base away. The conserved final phenylalanine or tryptophan is absent from the CDR3, which likely points to a read error. The chain is built from TRBV6-5 and TRBJ2-7; D gene uncertain. Germline values: CDR1 MNHEY, CDR2 SVGAGI. This CDR3 spans 13 amino acids. V was clipped by 5 bases and J by 6 bases, with 14 bases between them. The CDR3 reads CASSPKLLGEQYS. The CDR3 DNA reads TGTGCCAGCAGTCCGAAACTACTCGGCGAGCAGTACTCC.

This clonotype has at least ten counts. The CDR3 here is CASSSRGDGSNQPQHF. CDR3 DNA sequence: TGTGCCAGCAGCTCCCGGGGGGACGGTAGCAATCAGCCCCAGCATTTT. V gene TRBV13 combines with J gene TRBJ1-5; TRBD1 is a possible D gene (5 bases). The CDR3 has 16 residues. The ends were cut back, 4 bases at V and 0 bases at J, with 13 bases in the middle. The germline gives CDR1 PRHDT, CDR2 FYEKMQ (reference sequence).

This clonotype was observed at least ten times. V usage is TRBV9 and J usage is TRBJ1-1; perhaps TRBD1 as D (6 bases). CDR1 is SGDLS and CDR2 is YYNGEE in the germline V gene. Trimming took off 0 bases at V and 4 bases at J, with 10 bases between the two ends. The CDR3 length is 14 residues. The CDR3 here is CASSVAGAGTEAFF. CDR3 nucleotides: TGTGCCAGCAGCGTAGCAGGGGCCGGCACTGAAGCTTTCTTT.

This rearrangement joins TRBV4-1 to TRBJ2-7; TRBD1 matches 7 bases. This CDR3 comprises 15 residues. Germline V gene lookup returns CDR1 MGHRA and CDR2 YSYEKL. V gave up 0 bases and J gave up 2 bases; unmatched junction bases: 4. The CDR3 sequence: CASSQEDRAAYEQYF. The CDR3 bases are TGCGCCAGCAGCCAAGAAGACAGGGCTGCCTACGAGCAGTACTTC.

This clonotype was counted at least ten times. This chain connects TRBV11-2 to TRBJ2-7, with a possible D match to TRBD1 (5 bases). CDR3 size: 14 residues. CDR1 and CDR2 (germline): SGHAT, FQNNGV. V gave up 2 bases and J gave up 5 bases, with 13 bases separating them. CDR3 protein: CASSLTGAPDEQYF. In DNA, the CDR3 is TGTGCCAGCAGCTTAACTGGGGCCCCCGACGAGCAGTACTTC.

As to this clonotype: Its ends do not fully match the called genes, so a read error is possible. The rearrangement joins TRBV2 to TRBJ2-7; TRBD1 or TRBD2 may be the D gene (5 bases each). Germline CDR1 and CDR2: SNHLY and FYNNEI. This CDR3 has 16 amino acids. CDR3 loop: CASSEIGQGPSYGQYF. The CDR3 region has the DNA TGTGCCAGCAGTGAAATAGGGCAGGGACCTTCCTACGGGCAGTACTTC. Combining the CDR3 with reference TRBV2 and TRBJ2-7 gives the whole variable domain EPEVTQTPSHQVTQMGQEVILRCVPISNHLYFYWYRQILGQKVEFLVSFYNNEISEKSEIFDDQFSVERPDGSNFTLKIRSTKLEDSAMYFCASSEIGQGPSYGQYFGPGTRLTVT.

To note about this clonotype: This may stem from a read error, because a much larger clone lies one nucleotide away. The CDR3 does not end in the conserved phenylalanine or tryptophan, so this is likely a read error. The chain combines TRBV4-1 with TRBJ2-1; D not resolved. CDR1 is MGHRA and CDR2 is YSYEKL in the germline V gene. This CDR3 spans 14 amino acids. The V and J ends lost 5 bases and 4 bases respectively, with 12 bases between them. The CDR3 here is CASSASTGYNEQFL. The CDR3 DNA is TGCGCCAGCAGCGCAAGCACCGGATACAATGAGCAGTTCCTC.

As for this clonotype: Given a much more abundant clone one base away, this may be a read error. The V call is TRBV7-2, the J call TRBJ2-7; 9 nucleotides match TRBD2. The trim removed 4 bases at V and 4 bases at J, leaving 11 bases unmatched. Germline V gene data show CDR1 as SGHTA and CDR2 as FQGNSA. This CDR3 has 16 residues. In DNA, the CDR3 is TGTGCCAGCAGCTCCTCCGGATCAGCGGGGGGTTACGAGCAGTACTTC. This gives the protein CASSSSGSAGGYEQYF.

This clonotype has ten or more counts. The CDR3 loop reads CASSYPSGGTSTDTQYF. The CDR3 nucleotides are TGTGCCAGCAGTTACCCTAGCGGGGGAACTAGCACAGATACGCAGTATTTT. The V gene is TRBV6-6, the J gene TRBJ2-3; 10 positions match TRBD2. V was pared by 2 bases and J by 0 bases, with 5 bases of the junction left unmatched. CDR3 length equals 17 residues. In germline, CDR1 is MNHNY, CDR2 SVGAGI (reference sequence).

A remark on this clonotype: This clone may be a read error of a much larger clone one base away. The chain couples TRBV9 to TRBJ2-3, with D tentatively TRBD2 (6 bases). Germline loops: CDR1 SGDLS, CDR2 YYNGEE. There are 15 residues in the CDR3. The CDR3 DNA sequence: TGTGCCGGCAGCGTAGAGTCGGGGGGCACAGATACGCAGTATTTT. Translating gives CAGSVESGGTDTQYF. The full variable domain, in which reference TRBV9 and TRBJ2-3 provide the parts outside the CDR3, is DSGVTQTPKHLITATGQRVTLRCSPRSGDLSVYWYQQSLDQGLQFLIQYYNGEERAKGNILERFSAQQFPDLHSELNLSSLELGDSALYFCAGSVESGGTDTQYFGPGTRLTVL.

This clonotype was recorded at least ten times. The chain combines TRBV7-9 with TRBJ2-7, with a tentative D call TRBD2 (6 bases). V was pared by 5 bases and J by 4 bases, with 15 bases between. The CDR3 spans 14 residues. Germline CDR1 SEHNR, CDR2 FQNEAQ (reference sequence). The CDR3 sequence is CASSGGVWLYEQYF. DNA of the CDR3: TGTGCCAGCAGCGGAGGGGTCTGGCTATACGAGCAGTACTTC. Together with reference TRBV7-9 and TRBJ2-7, the CDR3 gives the full variable domain: DTGVSQNPRHKITKRGQNVTFRCDPISEHNRLYWYRQTLGQGPEFLTYFQNEAQLEKSRLLSDRFSAERPKGSFSTLEIQRTEQGDSAMYLCASSGGVWLYEQYFGPGTRLTVT.

In its sample, this clonotype was seen once. This clone may be a read error of a much larger clone one base away. The chain employs TRBV19 and TRBJ2-7, with 7 bases aligning to TRBD1. The germline V gene has CDR1 LNHDA and CDR2 SQIVND (reference sequence). This CDR3 is 15 amino acids long. V was pared by 5 bases and J by 6 bases, with 13 bases of the junction left unmatched. Here the CDR3 DNA reads TGTGCCAGTAGTTCCCCAGGGGGTCCATTGTGCGAGCAGTACTTC. It is translated as CASSSPGGPLCEQYF.

About this clonotype: Since a much larger clone is just one base distant, this may be a read error. The chain recombines TRBV25-1 with TRBJ2-2, with 7 bases aligning to TRBD1. Per germline, CDR1 MGHDK and CDR2 SYGVNS. There are 12 residues in the CDR3. The V segment lost 10 bases and the J segment 6 bases; nucleotides outside the gene matches: 5. The DNA for the CDR3 is TGTGCCAACGGGACAGCGCCCGGGGAGCTGTTTTTT. Its protein product is CANGTAPGELFF.

This clonotype appeared many times. V gene TRBV4-3 combines with J gene TRBJ2-7; weak D call: TRBD2 (6 bases). CDR1 is LGHNA, CDR2 YSLEER, per germline. Trimming stripped 0 bases from V and 0 bases from J, with 15 bases between. The CDR3 is made up of 17 amino acids. The CDR3 DNA reads as TGCGCCAGCAGCCAAGATCGCCCGGAGGGCGGCTCCTACGAGCAGTACTTC. This translates into CASSQDRPEGGSYEQYF.

This clonotype showed up many times. The chain combines TRBV4-1 with TRBJ2-7, with D hard to call. V was clipped by 0 bases and J by 6 bases, with 9 bases between them. Germline V lookup: CDR1 MGHRA, CDR2 YSYEKL. The CDR3 has 13 amino acids. The DNA of the CDR3 is TGCGCCAGCAGCCAAGAGAAGGCAGCCGAGCAGTACTTC. Protein product: CASSQEKAAEQYF.

This clonotype was found many times. The V call is TRBV5-1, the J call TRBJ2-7; the D gene is possibly TRBD1 (6 bases). The length of the CDR3 is 14 residues. Germline CDR1 is SGHRS and CDR2 is YFSETQ. V lost 3 bases and J 2 bases, leaving 12 bases between the germline ends. The CDR3 nucleotides are TGCGCCAGCAGCTGGGTCGACAGGACCTACGAGCAGTACTTC. Translated: CASSWVDRTYEQYF. Complete variable domain (other parts from reference TRBV5-1 and TRBJ2-7): KAGVTQTPRYLIKTRGQQVTLSCSPISGHRSVSWYQQTPGQGLQFLFEYFSETQRNKGNFPGRFSGRQFSNSRSEMNVSTLELGDSALYLCASSWVDRTYEQYFGPGTRLTVT.